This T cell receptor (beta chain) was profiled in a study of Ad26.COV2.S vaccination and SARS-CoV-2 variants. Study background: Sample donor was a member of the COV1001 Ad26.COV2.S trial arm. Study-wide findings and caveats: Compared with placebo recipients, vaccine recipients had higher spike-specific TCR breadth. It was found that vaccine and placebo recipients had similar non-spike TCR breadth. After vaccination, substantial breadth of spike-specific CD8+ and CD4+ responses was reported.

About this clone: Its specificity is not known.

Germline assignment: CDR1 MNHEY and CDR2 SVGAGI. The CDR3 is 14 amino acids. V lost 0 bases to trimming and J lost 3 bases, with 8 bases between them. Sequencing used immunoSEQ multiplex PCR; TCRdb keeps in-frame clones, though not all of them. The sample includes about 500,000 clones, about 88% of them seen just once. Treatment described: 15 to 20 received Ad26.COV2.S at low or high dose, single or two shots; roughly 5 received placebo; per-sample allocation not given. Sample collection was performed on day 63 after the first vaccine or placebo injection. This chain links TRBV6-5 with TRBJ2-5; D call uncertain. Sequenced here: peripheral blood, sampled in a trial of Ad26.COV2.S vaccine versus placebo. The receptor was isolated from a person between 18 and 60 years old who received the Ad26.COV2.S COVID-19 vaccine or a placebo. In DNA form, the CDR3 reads TGTGCCAGCAGTTACTCATACAGAAAAGAGACCCAGTACTTC. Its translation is CASSYSYRKETQYF.